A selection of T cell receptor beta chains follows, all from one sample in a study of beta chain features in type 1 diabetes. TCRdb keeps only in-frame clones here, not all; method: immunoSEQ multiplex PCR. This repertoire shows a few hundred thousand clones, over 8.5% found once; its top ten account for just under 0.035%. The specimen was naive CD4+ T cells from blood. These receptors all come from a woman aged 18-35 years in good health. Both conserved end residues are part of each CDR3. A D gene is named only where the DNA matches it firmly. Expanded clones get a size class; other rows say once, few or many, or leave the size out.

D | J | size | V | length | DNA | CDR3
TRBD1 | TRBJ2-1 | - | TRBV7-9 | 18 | TGTGCCAGCAGCCCAAGACCAAACAGGGGGAGCTCCTACAATGAGCAGTTCTTC | CASSPRPNRGSSYNEQFF
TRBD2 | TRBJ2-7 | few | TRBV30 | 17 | TGTGCCTGGAGTGGAAGTAGCGGGAGGGCCGGTGCCTACGAGCAGTACTTC | CAWSGSSGRAGAYEQYF
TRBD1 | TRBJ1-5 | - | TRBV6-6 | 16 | TGTGCCAGCAGTTACTCAGGGACAGGGGGCAATCAGCCCCAGCATTTT | CASSYSGTGGNQPQHF
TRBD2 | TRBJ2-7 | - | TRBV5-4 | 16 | TGTGCCAGCAGCTTGGCTGGACTAGCGGGGCCGGTAGAGCAGTACTTC | CASSLAGLAGPVEQYF
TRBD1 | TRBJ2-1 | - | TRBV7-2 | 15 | TGTGCCAGCAGCGCCGACAGGGGCGAATCCGAAGGGCAGTTCTTC | CASSADRGESEGQFF
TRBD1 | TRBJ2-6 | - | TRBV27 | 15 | TGTGCCAGCACAGGGGGCTCCTCTGGGGCCAACGTCCTGACTTTC | CASTGGSSGANVLTF
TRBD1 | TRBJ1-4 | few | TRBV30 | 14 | TGTGCCTGGAGTCGACAGGGGGCGAATGAAAAACTGTTTTTT | CAWSRQGANEKLFF
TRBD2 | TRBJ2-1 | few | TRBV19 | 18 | TGTGCCAGTAGTCTCGGCCTCGGGGGGTGGGGGATCTACAATGAGCAGTTCTTC | CASSLGLGGWGIYNEQFF
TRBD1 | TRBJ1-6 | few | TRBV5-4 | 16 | TGTGCCAGCAGCATAAGTCCGACAGGGTCGGGTTCACCCCTCCACTTT | CASSISPTGSGSPLHF
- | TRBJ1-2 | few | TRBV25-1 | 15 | TGTGCCAGCAGTTCATCCCCGACAGACGCTTTTGGCTACACCTTC | CASSSSPTDAFGYTF
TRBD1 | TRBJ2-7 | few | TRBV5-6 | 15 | TGTGCCAGCAGCACCAGGGGGATTCTCTCCTACGAGCAGTACTTC | CASSTRGILSYEQYF
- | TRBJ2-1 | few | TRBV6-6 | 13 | TGTGCCAGCAGGGGTAGGAGGGCCAATGAGCAGTTCTTC | CASRGRRANEQFF
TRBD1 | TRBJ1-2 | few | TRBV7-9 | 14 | TGTGCCAGCAGCTCGGGACAGGGGATGTGGGGCTACACCTTC | CASSSGQGMWGYTF
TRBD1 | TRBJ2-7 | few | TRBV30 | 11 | TGTGCCTGGACCCAGGGGGCGCGAAGGTACTTC | CAWTQGARRYF
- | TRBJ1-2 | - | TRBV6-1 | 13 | TGTGCCAGCAGTGAGGGGCTTAAGGGTGGCTACACCTTC | CASSEGLKGGYTF
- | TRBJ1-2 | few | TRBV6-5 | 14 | TGTGCCAGCAGTTACGGGTCCAGGGGCGATGGCTACACCTTC | CASSYGSRGDGYTF
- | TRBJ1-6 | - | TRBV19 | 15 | TGTGCCAGTAGGTCGCACGAATGGCTCGATTCACCCCTCCACTTT | CASRSHEWLDSPLHF
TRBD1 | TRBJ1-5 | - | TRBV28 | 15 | TGTGCCAGCAGTTTATCTGGACAGGGGCCTCGGCCCCAGCATTTT | CASSLSGQGPRPQHF
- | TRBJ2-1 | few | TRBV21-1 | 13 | TGTGCCAGCGCCAGACTAGCGAACAATGAGCAGTTCTTC | CASARLANNEQFF
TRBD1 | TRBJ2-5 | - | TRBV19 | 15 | TGTGCCAGTAGTATAGTAGGGACAGCGCAAGAGACCCAGTACTTC | CASSIVGTAQETQYF
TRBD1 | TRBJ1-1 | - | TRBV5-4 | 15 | TGTGCCAGCAGCCCCCGGACAGGATTGAACACTGAAGCTTTCTTT | CASSPRTGLNTEAFF
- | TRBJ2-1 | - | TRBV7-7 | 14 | TGTGCTAGCAGCTTAGGGTTCGGGATAAATGAGCAGTTCTTC | CASSLGFGINEQFF
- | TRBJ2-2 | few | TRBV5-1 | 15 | TGCGCCAGCAGCTTATCCCCGCGGGGCGGCGGGGAGCTGTTTTTT | CASSLSPRGGGELFF
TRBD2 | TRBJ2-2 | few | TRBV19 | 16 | TGTGCCAGTAGTATGGTCAGCGGGAGAAACACCGGGGAGCTGTTTTTT | CASSMVSGRNTGELFF
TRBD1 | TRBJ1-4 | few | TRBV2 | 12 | TGTGCCAGCAGTCAACAGGGGGAAAAACTGTTTTTT | CASSQQGEKLFF
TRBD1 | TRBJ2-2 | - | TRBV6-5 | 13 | TGTGCCAGCAGACAGGGGGCTACCGGGGAGCTGTTTTTT | CASRQGATGELFF
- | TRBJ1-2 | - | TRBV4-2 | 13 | TGTGCCAGCAGCCCCCAGTGGGAGGGTGGCTACACCTTC | CASSPQWEGGYTF
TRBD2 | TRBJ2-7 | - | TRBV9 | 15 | TGTGCCAGCAGCCGGACTAGCGGGAGCTCCTACGAGCAGTACTTC | CASSRTSGSSYEQYF
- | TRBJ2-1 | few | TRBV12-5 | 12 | TGTGCTAGTGGTTTGGGTCAGAATGAGCAGTTCTTC | CASGLGQNEQFF
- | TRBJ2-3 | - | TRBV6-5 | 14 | TGTGCCAGCAGGGGACTGTCTAGCACAGATACGCAGTATTTT | CASRGLSSTDTQYF
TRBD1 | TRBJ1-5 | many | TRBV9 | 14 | TGTGCCAGCAGCCGGACAGGGGAGGGACAGCCCCAGCATTTT | CASSRTGEGQPQHF
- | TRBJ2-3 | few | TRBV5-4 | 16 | TGTGCCAGCAGTTTAACAGGGCCGCCGGCGAAAGATACGCAGTATTTT | CASSLTGPPAKDTQYF
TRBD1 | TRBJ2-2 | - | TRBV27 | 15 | TGTGCCAGCAGTTTTAGGGCAGGGGGCTACGGGGAGCTGTTTTTT | CASSFRAGGYGELFF
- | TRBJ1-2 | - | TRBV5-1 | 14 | TGCGCCAGCAGCCTGGATGCGGGGTACTATGGCTACACCTTC | CASSLDAGYYGYTF
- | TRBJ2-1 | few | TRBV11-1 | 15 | TGTGCCAGCAGCCGCGGAGGGGGGGCGGGGAATGAGCAGTTCTTC | CASSRGGGAGNEQFF
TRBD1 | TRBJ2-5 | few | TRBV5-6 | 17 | TGTGCCAGCAGCCCCTTGGGACAGGGGGCTAATCAAGAGACCCAGTACTTC | CASSPLGQGANQETQYF
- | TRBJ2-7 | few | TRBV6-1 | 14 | TGTGCCAGCAGACGCGGTCCGGGGGAGTACGAGCAGTACTTC | CASRRGPGEYEQYF
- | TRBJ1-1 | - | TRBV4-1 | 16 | TGCGCCAGCAGCCCCGTAGGGGTCAGGGGGAACACTGAAGCTTTCTTT | CASSPVGVRGNTEAFF